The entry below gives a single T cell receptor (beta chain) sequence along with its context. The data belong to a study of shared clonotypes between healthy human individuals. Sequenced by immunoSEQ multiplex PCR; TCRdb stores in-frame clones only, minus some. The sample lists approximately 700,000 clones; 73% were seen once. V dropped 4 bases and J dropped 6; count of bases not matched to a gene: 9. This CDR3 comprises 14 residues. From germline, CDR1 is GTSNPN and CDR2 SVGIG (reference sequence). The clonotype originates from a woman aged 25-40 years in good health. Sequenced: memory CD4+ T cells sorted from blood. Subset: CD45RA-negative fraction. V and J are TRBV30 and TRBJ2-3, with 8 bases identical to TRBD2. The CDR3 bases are TGTGCCTGGACCCGGGGGGGCTACGTCGATACGCAGTATTTT. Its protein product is CAWTRGGYVDTQYF. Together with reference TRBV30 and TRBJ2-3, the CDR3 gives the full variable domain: SQTIHQWPATLVQPVGSPLSLECTVEGTSNPNLYWYRQAAGRGLQLLFYSVGIGQISSEVPQNLSASRPQDRQFILSSKKLLLSDSGFYLCAWTRGGYVDTQYFGPGTRLTVL.